This TCR beta chain originates from a study of blood T cell repertoires in COVID-19. Study-wide context: Samples came from the United States, Italy and Spain, spanning acute and convalescent COVID-19.

CDR3 size: 14 residues. The V end was cut by 6 bases, the J end by 1 base, with 10 bases between. Germline CDR1 MDHEN, CDR2 SYDVKM. Original analysis: Estimates of nucleated cell counts were drawn from the amplification of reference gene primers. Clones were sequenced by immunoSEQ multiplex PCR, and TCRdb holds only the in-frame ones, with some missing. Clone size and the V and J calls come from that table; the DNA yielded D and trimming. The sample lists a few hundred thousand clones; roughly 85% were seen once. Participant-reported clinical history was the basis for cohort assignment. The TCR sequence derives from a woman in her thirties or forties with acute COVID-19. Sequenced input: PBMCs or T cells enriched from blood (not recorded which). The chain recombines TRBV28 with TRBJ1-3, with TRBD1 as a possible D gene (6 bases). CDR3 region: CASREQGSGNTIYF. The CDR3 DNA follows: TGTGCCAGCAGGGAACAGGGTTCTGGAAACACCATATATTTT.